The 24 T cell receptor beta chains below come from one sample, sequenced in a study of blood T cell repertoires in COVID-19. Assay used: immunoSEQ multiplex PCR; TCRdb lists only in-frame clones, some missing. The repertoire holds some 150,000 clones, 80% to 90% seen once, with 2.6% in the top ten. Specimen: peripheral blood. The receptor source for this set is a human donor with acute or convalescent COVID-19. The donor label of this sample is uncertain.

The rearrangement joins TRBV7-3 to TRBJ1-1, with unresolved D. CDR1 is SGHTA and CDR2 is FQGTGA in the germline V gene. Trimming removed 5 bases at V and 1 base at J, with 8 bases between. The CDR3 length is 13 residues. The CDR3 DNA reads as TGTGCCAGCAGCGTCCAGCGGAACACTGAAGCTTTCTTT. Its translation is CASSVQRNTEAFF.

For the CDR3, the DNA is TGTGCCAGCAGCCCCGGACTAGCGGTTCTAAATGAGCAGTTCTTC. It specifies CASSPGLAVLNEQFF. V gene TRBV7-2 combines with J gene TRBJ2-1, with 10 bases lining up with TRBD2. This CDR3 spans 15 amino acids. J lost 7 bases, V lost 5 bases, and 8 bases had no gene match. The germline CDR1 and CDR2 sequences are SGHTA and FQGNSA.

The sample holds one count of this clone. The genes are TRBV19 and TRBJ2-1; 13 nucleotides match TRBD2. The germline V gene encodes CDR1 LNHDA and CDR2 SQIVND (reference sequence). The CDR3 has 17 residues. The junction had 7 bases not matched to a gene; V was cut back by 4 bases and J by 4 bases. This CDR3 is CASSRSQGLAGYNEQFF. The CDR3, as DNA: TGTGCCAGTAGTAGATCCCAGGGACTAGCGGGGTACAATGAGCAGTTCTTC.

The genes are TRBV14 and TRBJ2-6; 12 bases map to TRBD2. V lost 0 bases to trimming and J lost 2 bases; unmatched junction nucleotides: 8. The CDR3 sequence is 20 residues long. Germline V lookup: CDR1 SGHDN, CDR2 FVKESK. Here the CDR3 reads CASSQDRGLAGWAGANVLTF. CDR3 nucleotide sequence: TGTGCCAGCAGCCAAGATCGCGGACTAGCGGGGTGGGCTGGGGCCAACGTCCTGACTTTC.

This clone was observed a single time. This chain connects TRBV5-6 to TRBJ2-3, with D possibly matching TRBD2 (7 bases). The CDR3 contains 13 residues. With 2 bases removed from V and 6 bases from J, the gap between germline ends came to 10 bases. Germline assignment: CDR1 SGHDT and CDR2 YYEEEE. The DNA for the CDR3 is TGTGCCAGCAGCTTAGGGGGGGCGGATACGCAGTATTTT. This encodes CASSLGGADTQYF.

The V gene is TRBV10-3, the J gene TRBJ1-4; D may be TRBD1 (6 bases). Trimming cost V 5 bases and J 6 bases, with 10 bases left between them. The CDR3 has 13 residues. CDR1 and CDR2 from the germline V gene are ENHRY and SYGVKD. CDR3 sequence reads: CAISTGYDEKLFF. The CDR3 DNA sequence: TGTGCCATCAGTACAGGGTATGATGAAAAACTGTTTTTT.

The V and J genes are TRBV29-1 and TRBJ1-2, with a possible D match to TRBD1 (6 bases). Deletions cut 0 bases from V and 7 bases from J, with 15 bases between. The CDR3 has 14 residues. Per the germline V gene, CDR1 is SQVTM and CDR2 is ANQGSEA. The CDR3 bases are TGCAGCGTTGAAGACCCCCGGGACAAGACTGGCTACACCTTC. This gives the protein CSVEDPRDKTGYTF. The full variable domain, its missing parts supplied by reference TRBV29-1 and TRBJ1-2, is SAVISQKPSRDICQRGTSLTIQCQVDSQVTMMFWYRQQPGQSLTLIATANQGSEATYESGFVIDKFPISRPNLTFSTLTVSNMSPEDSSIYLCSVEDPRDKTGYTFGSGTRLTVV.

The chain couples TRBV28 to TRBJ1-2; D unresolved. The germline V gene has CDR1 MDHEN and CDR2 SYDVKM. CDR3 length: 13 residues. Between the trimmed V and J ends, which lost 3 bases and 4 bases, there was a span of 9 bases. Here the CDR3 reads CASSFVQTYGYTF. CDR3 nucleotides: TGTGCCAGCAGTTTCGTACAAACCTATGGCTACACCTTC.

The chain has TRBV3-1 (or the pseudogene TRBV3-2) and TRBJ1-2; 9 bases agree with TRBD1. From germline, CDR1 is LGHDT and CDR2 YNNKEL (reference sequence). The CDR3 spans 19 residues. J was trimmed by 4 bases and V by 2 bases; bases with no gene match: 17. DNA for the CDR3: TGTGCCAGCAGCCAACTAATTCCAGGTGGCAGACAGGGGGTCTATGGCTACACCTTC. Protein product: CASSQLIPGGRQGVYGYTF.

The chain carries TRBV27 and TRBJ1-2; 7 bases map to TRBD1. V lost 2 bases to trimming and J lost 7 bases; unmatched junction nucleotides: 4. The CDR3 is 13 residues long. Germline CDR1 MNHEY, CDR2 SMNVEV (reference sequence). CDR3 amino acids: CASSLRQGGGYTF. CDR3 nucleotides: TGTGCCAGCAGTTTACGCCAGGGGGGTGGCTACACCTTC.

The chain recombines TRBV5-5 with TRBJ1-5; 7 bases match TRBD1. The CDR3 runs 15 residues. V dropped 4 bases and J dropped 6; count of bases not matched to a gene: 10. Looked up from germline, CDR1 is SGHKS and CDR2 is YYEKEE (reference sequence). The CDR3 sequence: CASSKDREGPQPQHF. In DNA, the CDR3 is TGTGCCAGCAGCAAAGACAGGGAAGGCCCTCAGCCCCAGCATTTT.

This clone was observed once. The chain is built from TRBV7-2 and TRBJ2-7, with unresolved D. The germline CDR1 and CDR2 sequences are SGHTA and FQGNSA. The CDR3 runs to 14 residues. Trimming cost V 4 bases and J 5 bases, with 15 bases left between them. CDR3 nucleotide sequence: TGTGCCAGCAGCTCTTCGAGGTTGTTACACGAGCAGTACTTC. Translation gives CASSSSRLLHEQYF.

This clone was seen more than once but under ten times. The CDR3 DNA sequence: TGTGCCTGGAGTGTACGAGGCCAGACCTACGAGCAGTACTTC. It codes for CAWSVRGQTYEQYF. V usage is TRBV30 and J usage is TRBJ2-7, with D uncertain. V gave up 0 bases and J gave up 2 bases, with 11 bases separating them. The CDR3 is 14 amino acids. Germline V CDR1 and CDR2: GTSNPN, SVGIG (reference sequence).

The chain joins TRBV3-1 (or the pseudogene TRBV3-2) to TRBJ1-2; possible D gene TRBD1, 5 bases. The V end was cut by 1 base, the J end by 4 bases, with 13 bases between. This CDR3 has 15 residues. CDR1 is LGHDT, CDR2 YNNKEL, per germline (reference sequence). CDR3 sequence (DNA): TGTGCCAGCAGCCAAGTTTTGACAGCAAGCTATGGCTACACCTTC. Its protein is CASSQVLTASYGYTF.

The chain recombines TRBV28 with TRBJ1-3, with 8 bases lining up with TRBD1. CDR1 is MDHEN and CDR2 is SYDVKM in the germline V gene. The J segment lost 2 bases and the V segment lost 5 bases, leaving 8 bases of the junction unmatched. This CDR3 contains 16 residues. CDR3 region: CASSAGQGFTGNTIYF. The CDR3 coding sequence is TGTGCCAGCAGTGCCGGACAGGGATTCACTGGAAACACCATATATTTT.

V gene TRBV5-4 combines with J gene TRBJ1-6; a possible D gene is TRBD1 (5 bases). CDR3 length: 16 amino acids. Germline V gives CDR1 SGHNT, CDR2 YYREEE (reference sequence). The CDR3 protein is CALQFGGGAGSTPLHF. In DNA form, the CDR3 reads TGTGCTCTTCAATTCGGAGGAGGGGCGGGTAGTACACCCCTCCACTTT.

The rearrangement joins TRBV7-9 to TRBJ1-2; 7 positions match TRBD1. CDR3 size: 14 residues. Losses at the gene ends were 3 bases for V and 3 bases for J; bases not matched to a gene: 4. In germline, CDR1 is SEHNR, CDR2 FQNEAQ (reference sequence). Written as DNA, the CDR3 is TGTGCCAGCAGCTTGCCAGGGGGTTACTATGGCTACACCTTC. This codes for CASSLPGGYYGYTF.

DNA of the CDR3: TGTGCCAGCAGGCGAGATAACGCAGATACGCAGTATTTT. It specifies CASRRDNADTQYF. The chain combines TRBV7-6 with TRBJ2-3; no reliable D call. The CDR3 sequence is 13 residues long. Trimming pared 6 bases from V and 4 bases from J, leaving 11 bases between. Germline V gene data show CDR1 as SGHVS and CDR2 as FNYEAQ.

This clone appeared a single time. The chain is built from TRBV7-2 and TRBJ2-5; D gene unclear. Germline V gives CDR1 SGHTA, CDR2 FQGNSA. The ends were cut back, 0 bases at V and 5 bases at J, with 10 bases in the middle. The CDR3 is made up of 14 amino acids. CDR3 DNA sequence: TGTGCCAGCAGCTTAGCACCCAGTCCGGAGACCCAGTACTTC. It yields the protein CASSLAPSPETQYF.

The chain joins TRBV19 to TRBJ1-1, with 11 nucleotides matching TRBD1. V gave up 6 bases and J gave up 7 bases; unmatched junction bases: 4. Germline V gives CDR1 LNHDA, CDR2 SQIVND (reference sequence). This CDR3 is built from 13 residues. CDR3 sequence: CASRDRGRVEAFF. For the CDR3, the DNA is TGTGCCAGTAGGGACAGGGGGCGCGTTGAAGCTTTCTTT.

The chain joins TRBV6-5 to TRBJ1-6; D is ambiguous. Germline values: CDR1 MNHEY, CDR2 SVGAGI. V was shortened by 4 bases and J by 7 bases, with 8 bases between the two germline ends. This CDR3 has 13 amino acids. Here the CDR3 DNA reads TGTGCCAGCAGTTCGGGGAGGAATTCACCCCTCCACTTT. This codes for CASSSGRNSPLHF.

V and J are TRBV15 and TRBJ1-1; a possible D gene is TRBD1 (5 bases). This CDR3 has 14 residues. The V gene lost 2 bases and the J gene lost 10 bases, with 17 bases spanning the gap. Germline CDR1 LNHNV, CDR2 YYDKDF (reference sequence). CDR3 in DNA: TGTGCCACCAGCAGATCCAAGGATTGGGGCATAGCTTTCTTT. Protein: CATSRSKDWGIAFF.

The V and J genes are TRBV7-3 and TRBJ2-2, with TRBD1 matching 7 bases. The CDR3 runs 15 residues. The germline V gene encodes CDR1 SGHTA and CDR2 FQGTGA. V lost 8 bases, J lost 6 bases, and 12 bases stayed unmatched. CDR3: CASATGTEVAGELFF. Here the CDR3 DNA reads TGTGCCAGCGCCACCGGGACAGAGGTGGCCGGGGAGCTGTTTTTT.

As concerns this clone: This sample also contains other DNA sequences that code for the same CDR3. This chain joins TRBV5-1 and TRBJ2-5, with D perhaps matching TRBD2 (5 bases). There are 13 residues in the CDR3. V lost 1 base to trimming and J lost 5 bases, with 9 bases between them. CDR1 and CDR2 from the germline V gene are SGHRS and YFSETQ. CDR3 loop: CASSLSPGETQYF. The DNA for the CDR3 is TGCGCCAGCAGCTTGTCCCCGGGGGAGACCCAGTACTTC.